This T cell receptor (beta chain) was observed in a study of T cells in Graves' hyperthyroidism and ophthalmopathy. Amplification targeted TCR beta CDR3 regions from RNA transcripts. HTBI primers were the set used in a first-round RT-PCR of the TCR CDR3. A single record per CDR3 protein comes from TCRdb applying MiXCR to the multiplex PCR reads. The sample shows some 300,000 distinct CDR3 sequences, 10% to 15% of them seen only once. Germline V gene sequence: CDR1 SGHDT, CDR2 YYEEEE. The CDR3 contains 15 residues. The ends were cut back, 1 base at V and 4 bases at J, with 15 bases in the middle. This clonotype came up many times.

This receptor was obtained from a woman aged 25 to 45 with Graves' hyperthyroidism that later progressed to Graves' ophthalmopathy. The chain uses TRBV5-6 and TRBJ2-7; tentatively, D is TRBD2 (5 bases). Sequenced material: blood. The CDR3 DNA follows: TGTGCCAGCAGCTTGATGGTTAGCGAAAGATACGAGCAGTACTTC. Translation: CASSLMVSERYEQYF.